This T cell receptor (beta chain) was identified during a study of blood T cell repertoires in COVID-19. Germline CDR1 MDHEN, CDR2 SYDVKM. This CDR3 is built from 13 residues. Trimming left V 7 bases short and J 4 bases short, with 11 bases between. This clone was seen a handful of times. Authors' analysis steps: Reference gene primer amplification gave estimated nucleated cell counts. Profiled with immunoSEQ multiplex PCR; TCRdb holds only in-frame clones, not every one. V and J calls and clone size follow that table, whereas D and trimming were derived from the DNA. The sample lists 240,000 or so clones; 86% were seen once.

This chain connects TRBV28 to TRBJ1-5, with D uncertain. Sequencing was performed on peripheral blood. This receptor was obtained from a man aged 80 or over with acute or convalescent COVID-19. DNA of the CDR3: TGTGCCAGCAACTTGGGCCCAAATCAGCCCCAGCATTTT. Its translation: CASNLGPNQPQHF. The full variable domain, its missing parts supplied by reference TRBV28 and TRBJ1-5, is DVKVTQSSRYLVKRTGEKVFLECVQDMDHENMFWYRQDPGLGLRLIYFSYDVKMKEKGDIPEGYSVSREKKERFSLILESASTNQTSMYLCASNLGPNQPQHFGDGTRLSIL.